This T cell receptor (beta chain) was profiled in a study of graft-versus-host responses after intestinal transplantation. The wider study: Each recipient received anti-thymocyte globulin induction, then tacrolimus and steroids for around 3 years. General study results and limits: Allografts from individuals with graft-donor T cell macrochimerism displayed high graft-versus-host to host-versus-graft clonal ratios. GvH clones detected in recipient marrow included some appearing first in ileum or blood.

Profiling relied on immunoSEQ multiplex PCR, and the TCRdb table lists in-frame clones only, not all of them. This table holds 70,000 to 100,000 clones, about 88% found once. CDR3 size: 15 residues. Germline V gives CDR1 SGHVS, CDR2 FNYEAQ. Losses at the gene ends were 5 bases for V and 6 bases for J; bases not matched to a gene: 9. About this clone itself: The antigen remains undetermined.

This receptor was obtained from a human donor who received an intestinal transplant. V is TRBV7-6 and J is TRBJ2-2; TRBD2 aligns across 7 bases. Sequenced material: unstimulated CD4+ T cells sorted from spleen or lymph node cells, taken before intestinal transplant. This CDR3 reads CASSLRLAVAGELFF. The CDR3 nucleotides read TGTGCCAGCAGCCTAAGACTAGCCGTGGCCGGGGAGCTGTTTTTT.